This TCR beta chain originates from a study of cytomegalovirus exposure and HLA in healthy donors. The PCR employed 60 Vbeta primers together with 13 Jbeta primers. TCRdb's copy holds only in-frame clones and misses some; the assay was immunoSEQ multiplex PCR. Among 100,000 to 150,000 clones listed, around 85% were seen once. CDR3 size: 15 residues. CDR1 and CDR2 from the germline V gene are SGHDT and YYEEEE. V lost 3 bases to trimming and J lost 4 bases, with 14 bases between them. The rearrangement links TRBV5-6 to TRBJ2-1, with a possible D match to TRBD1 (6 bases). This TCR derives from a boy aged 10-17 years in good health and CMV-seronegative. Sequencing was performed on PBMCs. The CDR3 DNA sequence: TGTGCCAGCAGCTGGACAGCTAGAGCTTACAATGAGCAGTTCTTC. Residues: CASSWTARAYNEQFF.